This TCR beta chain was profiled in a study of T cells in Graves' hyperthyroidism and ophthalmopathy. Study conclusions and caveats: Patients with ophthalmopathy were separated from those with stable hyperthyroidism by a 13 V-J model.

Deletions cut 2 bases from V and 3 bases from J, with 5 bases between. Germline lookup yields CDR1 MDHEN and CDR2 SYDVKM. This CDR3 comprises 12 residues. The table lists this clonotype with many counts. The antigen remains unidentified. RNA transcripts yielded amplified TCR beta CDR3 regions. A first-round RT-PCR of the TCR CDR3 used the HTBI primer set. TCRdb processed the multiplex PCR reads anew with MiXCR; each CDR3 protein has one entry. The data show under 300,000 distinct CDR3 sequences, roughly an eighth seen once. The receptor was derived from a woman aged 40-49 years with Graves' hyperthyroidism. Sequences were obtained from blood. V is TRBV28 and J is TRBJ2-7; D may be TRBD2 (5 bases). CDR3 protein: CASSLEGYEQYF. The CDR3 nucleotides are TGTGCCAGCAGTTTAGAGGGCTACGAGCAGTACTTC.